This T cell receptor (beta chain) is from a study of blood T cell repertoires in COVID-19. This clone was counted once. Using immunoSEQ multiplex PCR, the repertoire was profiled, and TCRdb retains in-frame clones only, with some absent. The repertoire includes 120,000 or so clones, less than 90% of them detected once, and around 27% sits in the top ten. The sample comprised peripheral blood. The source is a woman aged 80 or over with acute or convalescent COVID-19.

CDR3 region: CASSLPSSGNTIYF. The CDR3 nucleotides are TGTGCCAGCAGCTTACCTTCCTCTGGAAACACCATATATTTT. The chain carries TRBV7-2 and TRBJ1-3, with no clear D. Germline loops: CDR1 SGHTA, CDR2 FQGNSA. There are 14 residues in the CDR3. Trimming stripped 2 bases from V and 0 bases from J, with 5 bases between.